Listed here is a single TCR beta chain. This clonotype is regarded as medium-sized (0.01 to 0.1%). There are no base qualities to consult, and no much larger clone falls within one base. This entry belongs to a study of T cells after yellow fever vaccination (dated by TCRdb to about 2019). Concerning the study at large: Memory subsets (EM, EMRA, CM and Tscm) were sorted on a BD FACS Aria III using CD3, CD45RA, CCR7 and CD95 staining. Blood samples were taken at several timepoints before and after primary and secondary immunization, and bulk PBMC replicates and cell subsets were isolated. The cohort comprised two healthy male donors, one aged 18 to 30 and one aged 30 to 40 years. The SMART-Seq v4 Ultra Low Input RNA kit was used to prepare libraries from fractions with low cell numbers. Bulk TCR alpha and beta repertoires were sequenced longitudinally to track T-cell clones before and after primary and booster YFV17D yellow fever vaccination. Sorting of memory subsets took place on days 0, 15 and 45 and at 18 months after primary vaccination, as well as on days 0, 15 and 45 after the 30-year booster. Broad study findings and their caveats: Most clones expanded after primary vaccination (around 96% of CD4 and approximately 86% of CD8) were re-detected after the booster, suggesting that broad memory maintenance occurred. A small fraction of clonotypes appeared in both the CD4 and CD8 compartments, likely as a result of convergent recombination. Computational filtering was needed because FACS-sorted repertoires could contain abundant contaminating clonotypes from the bulk population. The secondary T-cell response was found to be weaker but faster than the primary response, with a peak reached on day 5 rather than on day 15. The study included only a couple of donors, which limits how far the findings can be generalized. On day 0, almost all vaccine-responding clonotypes were found to be below detection in the sorted memory subsets.

CDR1 and CDR2 are read off the germline V gene as SGHTA and FQGNSA. V trim: 2 bases; J trim: 5 bases; unmatched bases: 4. Spanning cysteine to phenylalanine, the CDR3 consists of 14 amino acids. Just the 42-base CDR3 DNA is kept, in frame starting at base 1. Synthesis of TCR cDNA relied on 5'RACE template switching, a step that introduced a universal primer site along with unique molecular identifiers. Priming for cDNA synthesis came from both the TCR alpha and TCR beta constant segments. Library amplification involved two PCR steps, and the second step added sample barcodes and sequencing adapters. Sequencing of libraries was done on Illumina HiSeq 2500 (2x100 bp) or NovaSeq (2x150 bp). Regarding the original processing steps: Demultiplexing of reads and collapsing into UMI consensus sequences were performed with MIGEC, and V(D)J alignment was carried out with MiXCR. Clonotypes responding to the vaccine were identified with edgeR on replicate PBMC samples, with the criteria of FDR below 0.01 and a log2 fold change above 5 up to day 15. Each bulk clonotype received a CD4 or CD8 identity based on whether the sequenced CD4 or CD8 repertoire contained that clonotype at higher abundance. To estimate how each clone was distributed across memory phenotypes, clonotype frequencies in memory subsets were weighted by the numbers of FACS-sorted cells. The raw public data were reprocessed by TCRdb itself: fastp quality trimming at Q25, MiXCR clonotype calling, in-frame beta chains only. Each CDR3 protein gets just one entry, which takes the most common genes and DNA from the rows behind it. The V and J calls shown here were made by TCRdb, not taken from the authors' results. The sample table shows 15,000 to 20,000 distinct CDR3 sequences, and over 3.5% are seen once. About 0.4% of the sample is in the top ten clones.

The label giving this sample's treatment or condition can be read as: live attenuated yellow fever vaccine strain. PBMCs were isolated from peripheral blood using a standard Ficoll-Paque protocol. RNA from sorted memory subsets was extracted with the RNeasy Micro Kit. This material consisted of PBMCs, either bulk or a sorted T-cell subset (CD4+, CD8+, memory, or dextramer-sorted; not recorded which), taken 15 days after the yellow fever booster vaccination. In this chain, TRBV7-2 is recombined with TRBJ2-3; the junction holds 7 bases that match TRBD2. The clonotype was recovered from a man aged 25-45 years who received the YFV17D yellow fever vaccine. The DNA sequence follows: TGTGCCAGCAGCTTAAGAGCGGGAAGAGATACGCAGTATTTT. The translation is CASSLRAGRDTQYF.